This passage covers 21 T cell receptor beta chains from one sample sequenced in a study of PD-1 blockade in classical Hodgkin lymphoma. TCRdb's table, derived via immunoSEQ multiplex PCR, lists solely in-frame clones and lacks some. The repertoire holds 20,000 to 25,000 clones, with approximately 95% as singletons. The sample's time point: newly diagnosed, previously untreated cHL patient sample. Sequencing was done on a sample of peripheral blood mononuclear cells (PBMCs). The receptors were sampled from a human donor with classical Hodgkin lymphoma.

The rearrangement links TRBV18 to TRBJ2-5, with D hard to call. Germline CDR1 KGHSH, CDR2 LQKENI. This CDR3 spans 11 amino acids. V lost 2 bases to trimming and J lost 5 bases, with 3 bases between them. The CDR3 DNA is TGTGCCAGCTCACCATTGGAGACCCAGTACTTC. This gives the protein CASSPLETQYF.

The rearrangement links TRBV11-2 to TRBJ2-1; no clear D gene. V lost 0 bases and J lost 0, with 12 bases in between. Germline values: CDR1 SGHAT, CDR2 FQNNGV. The CDR3 is 17 residues long. The CDR3 nucleotides are TGTGCCAGCAGCTTAGAGGGCCAATGGCGCTCCTACAATGAGCAGTTCTTC. It yields the protein CASSLEGQWRSYNEQFF.

The V gene is TRBV28, the J gene TRBJ2-2, with D possibly being TRBD2 (5 bases). Germline V gives CDR1 MDHEN, CDR2 SYDVKM. CDR3 length equals 15 residues. Deletions cut 8 bases from V and 6 bases from J, with 19 bases between. DNA for the CDR3: TGTGCCAGCTTCTTATCGGGATCCCGGGCCGGGGAGCTGTTTTTT. Amino acid sequence: CASFLSGSRAGELFF.

The V call is TRBV7-2, the J call TRBJ2-2, with TRBD2 matching 11 bases. Germline assignment: CDR1 SGHTA and CDR2 FQGNSA. CDR3 size: 18 residues. V dropped 1 base and J dropped 3; count of bases not matched to a gene: 7. The CDR3 loop is CASSLGPLAGGYTGELFF. DNA for the CDR3: TGTGCCAGCAGCTTAGGTCCCTTAGCGGGAGGGTACACCGGGGAGCTGTTTTTT.

In this sample, this clone turned up once. The rearrangement uses TRBV30 and TRBJ2-3, with D possibly TRBD2 on 5 matching bases. Germline V gene lookup returns CDR1 GTSNPN and CDR2 SVGIG (reference sequence). The V end lost 0 bases, the J end lost 6 bases, and 13 bases lay between the germline ends. This CDR3 has 14 amino acids. The CDR3 nucleotides are TGTGCCTGGAGTGTTGCGGGCCGGTGGGATACGCAGTATTTT. Protein product: CAWSVAGRWDTQYF.

This chain joins TRBV13 and TRBJ2-1, with D perhaps TRBD2 (5 bases). The V gene's germline CDR1 is PRHDT and CDR2 FYEKMQ (reference sequence). Trimming removed 5 bases at V and 4 bases at J, with 15 bases between. The CDR3 is 15 amino acids. The CDR3 protein is CASSVLLGNYNEQFF. The DNA for the CDR3 is TGTGCCAGCAGCGTACTACTAGGGAATTACAATGAGCAGTTCTTC. The complete variable domain, with remaining parts taken from reference TRBV13 and TRBJ2-1, reads AAGVIQSPRHLIKEKRETATLKCYPIPRHDTVYWYQQGPGQDPQFLISFYEKMQSDKGSIPDRFSAQQFSDYHSELNMSSLELGDSALYFCASSVLLGNYNEQFFGPGTRLTVL.

V usage is TRBV28 and J usage is TRBJ1-1, with D perhaps matching TRBD1 (6 bases). With 4 bases removed from V and 6 bases from J, the gap between germline ends came to 15 bases. The CDR3 covers 14 residues. Germline CDR1 is MDHEN and CDR2 is SYDVKM. The CDR3 sequence is CASSSIQGRAEAFF. CDR3 nucleotides: TGTGCCAGCAGTTCGATACAGGGTAGGGCTGAAGCTTTCTTT.

The rearrangement links TRBV14 to TRBJ2-7; TRBD2 is a possible D gene (6 bases). Germline values: CDR1 SGHDN, CDR2 FVKESK. CDR3 length: 17 amino acids. Trimming left V 0 bases short and J 0 bases short, with 15 bases between. The CDR3 is CASSQDPGLPYSYEQYF. Here the CDR3 DNA reads TGTGCCAGCAGCCAAGATCCGGGACTCCCATACTCCTACGAGCAGTACTTC.

The chain uses TRBV4-1 and TRBJ2-5; D not resolved. Germline CDR1 is MGHRA and CDR2 is YSYEKL. Trimming took 0 bases from V and 1 from J, leaving 6 bases between them. The CDR3 loop spans 14 amino acids. For the CDR3, the DNA is TGCGCCAGCAGCCAAGAAGGACGCCAAGAGACCCAGTACTTC. Translating gives CASSQEGRQETQYF.

The V gene is TRBV7-9, the J gene TRBJ2-7; possible D gene TRBD1, 6 bases. Germline lookup yields CDR1 SEHNR and CDR2 FQNEAQ (reference sequence). V dropped 4 bases and J dropped 2 bases, with 15 bases sitting between them. The length of the CDR3 is 15 residues. CDR3 region: CASSSEQGRPYEQYF. The CDR3 nucleotides read TGTGCCAGCAGCTCCGAACAGGGACGTCCCTACGAGCAGTACTTC.

The V gene is TRBV6-1, the J gene TRBJ1-3, with no clear D. Germline V gene sequence: CDR1 MNHNS, CDR2 SASEGT. V lost 2 bases and J lost 8, with 13 bases in between. This CDR3 is 14 amino acids long. The CDR3 DNA follows: TGTGCCAGCAGTGAAATCATATTGGAGGACACCATATATTTT. Its protein product is CASSEIILEDTIYF.

This chain links TRBV6-4 with TRBJ2-7, with unresolved D. CDR3 length: 18 residues. Trimming left V 0 bases short and J 1 base short, with 19 bases between. In germline, CDR1 is MRHNA, CDR2 SNTAGT. The CDR3 here is CASSDSTAPESASYEQYF. DNA of the CDR3: TGTGCCAGCAGTGACTCCACAGCGCCGGAAAGCGCTTCCTACGAGCAGTACTTC.

The CDR3 coding sequence is TGCGCCAGCAGCCCCGGACTAGCGGGAATCTACGAGCAGTACTTC. Its protein product is CASSPGLAGIYEQYF. This chain uses TRBV5-1 with TRBJ2-7, with 12 bases matching TRBD2. Trimming cost V 4 bases and J 3 bases; bases outside gene matches: 5. In germline, CDR1 is SGHRS, CDR2 YFSETQ. This CDR3 has 15 amino acids.

The count of this clone is one. CDR3 amino acids: CASSTGVGQNYGYTF. The CDR3 coding sequence is TGTGCCAGTAGTACTGGCGTGGGGCAGAACTATGGCTACACCTTC. This sequence joins TRBV19 and TRBJ1-2; the D gene is possibly TRBD1 (5 bases). V was pared by 4 bases and J by 2 bases, with 14 bases between. In germline, CDR1 is LNHDA, CDR2 SQIVND (reference sequence). CDR3 length: 15 residues.

J is TRBJ1-2 and V is TRBV7-6; perhaps TRBD1 as D (6 bases). This CDR3 is 14 amino acids long. V was trimmed by 0 bases and J by 6 bases, leaving 11 bases between them. Germline CDR1 SGHVS, CDR2 FNYEAQ. The CDR3 is CASSLAPGAHGYTF. The CDR3 DNA reads as TGTGCCAGCAGCTTAGCGCCGGGGGCCCATGGCTACACCTTC.

The CDR3 loop is CASSRAQNYGYTF. In DNA, the CDR3 is TGTGCCAGCAGTCGGGCTCAGAACTATGGCTACACCTTC. The chain recombines TRBV6-5 with TRBJ1-2, with unresolved D. The CDR3 covers 13 residues. The germline gives CDR1 MNHEY, CDR2 SVGAGI. V lost 5 bases and J 2 bases, leaving 9 bases between the germline ends.

This clone was seen just once. The rearrangement joins TRBV5-6 to TRBJ1-2, with unresolved D. Trimming shortened V by 0 bases and J by 7 bases, and 13 bases separated the two germline ends. Germline values: CDR1 SGHDT, CDR2 YYEEEE. The CDR3 consists of 14 residues. The CDR3 DNA is TGTGCCAGCAGCTTGGGGAGGGTACTCTTTGGCTACACCTTC. This sequence encodes CASSLGRVLFGYTF.

This chain links TRBV7-6 with TRBJ2-3, with D uncertain. The V gene lost 1 base and the J gene lost 1 base, with 9 bases spanning the gap. The CDR3 length is 15 residues. From germline, CDR1 is SGHVS and CDR2 FNYEAQ. This CDR3 is CASSLDRTGTDTQYF. CDR3 in DNA: TGTGCCAGCAGCTTAGACCGGACGGGCACAGATACGCAGTATTTT.

The genes are TRBV6-5 and TRBJ1-1; no definite D call. This CDR3 region has 13 residues. The germline V gene has CDR1 MNHEY and CDR2 SVGAGI. V gave up 0 bases and J gave up 5 bases, with 7 bases separating them. CDR3 loop: CASSYSLWTEAFF. The CDR3 bases are TGTGCCAGCAGTTACTCATTATGGACTGAAGCTTTCTTT.

This chain uses TRBV7-2 with TRBJ2-7; no clear D gene. V was cut by 6 bases and J by 0 bases, with 6 bases left in between. The length of the CDR3 is 12 residues. Germline V gene sequence: CDR1 SGHTA, CDR2 FQGNSA. The DNA for the CDR3 is TGTGCCAGCAGAGGTAGCTCCTACGAGCAGTACTTC. This translates into CASRGSSYEQYF.

The table lists this clone with a count of one. This chain connects TRBV9 to TRBJ2-3, with no clear D. The CDR3 length is 15 residues. The germline V gene encodes CDR1 SGDLS and CDR2 YYNGEE. V shed 7 bases and J shed 0 bases, with 15 bases lying between them. This chain's CDR3 is CASAPTVSSTDTQYF. DNA of the CDR3: TGTGCCAGCGCCCCGACCGTCTCTAGCACAGATACGCAGTATTTT.